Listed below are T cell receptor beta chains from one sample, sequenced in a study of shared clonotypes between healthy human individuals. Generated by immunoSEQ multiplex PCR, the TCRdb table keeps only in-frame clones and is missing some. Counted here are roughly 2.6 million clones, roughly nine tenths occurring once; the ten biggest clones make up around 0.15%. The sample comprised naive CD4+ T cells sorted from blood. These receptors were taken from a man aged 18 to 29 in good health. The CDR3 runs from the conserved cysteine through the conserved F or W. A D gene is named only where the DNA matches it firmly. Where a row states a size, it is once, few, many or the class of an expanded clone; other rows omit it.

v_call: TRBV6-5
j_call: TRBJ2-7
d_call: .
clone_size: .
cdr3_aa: CASSYSGEKYF
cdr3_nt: TGTGCCAGCAGTTACTCCGGAGAGAAGTACTTC

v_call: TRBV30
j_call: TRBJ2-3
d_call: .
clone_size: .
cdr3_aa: CAWSVWGAGTQYF
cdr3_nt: TGTGCCTGGAGTGTATGGGGGGCTGGGACGCAGTATTTT

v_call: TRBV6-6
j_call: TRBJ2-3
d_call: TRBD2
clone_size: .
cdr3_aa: CASSSGRTTDTQYF
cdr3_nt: TGTGCCAGCAGTAGCGGGAGAACGACAGATACGCAGTATTTT

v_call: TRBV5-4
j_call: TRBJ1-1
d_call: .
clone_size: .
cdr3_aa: CASSPWGYEAFF
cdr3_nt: TGTGCCAGCAGCCCCTGGGGGTATGAAGCTTTCTTT

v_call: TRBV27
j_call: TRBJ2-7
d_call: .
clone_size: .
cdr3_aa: CASRAYSGPIKSYEQYF
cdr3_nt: TGTGCCAGCAGAGCATATTCCGGGCCTATTAAATCCTACGAGCAGTACTTC

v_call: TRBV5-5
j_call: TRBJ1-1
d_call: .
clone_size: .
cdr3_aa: CASSLQTSNTEAFF
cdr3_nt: TGTGCCAGCAGCTTGCAAACCTCGAACACTGAAGCTTTCTTT

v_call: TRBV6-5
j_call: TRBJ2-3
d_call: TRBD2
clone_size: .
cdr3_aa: CASRLTSGRADTQYF
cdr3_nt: TGTGCCAGCAGATTGACTAGCGGGAGGGCTGATACGCAGTATTTT

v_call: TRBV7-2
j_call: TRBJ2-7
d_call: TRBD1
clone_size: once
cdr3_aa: CASSVGPGQGPYEQYF
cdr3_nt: TGTGCCAGCAGCGTAGGCCCGGGACAGGGCCCCTACGAGCAGTACTTC

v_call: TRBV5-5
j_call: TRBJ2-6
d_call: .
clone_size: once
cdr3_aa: CASTRSGTGLNSGANVLTF
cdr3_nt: TGTGCCAGCACCCGCAGCGGGACAGGCCTAAACTCTGGGGCCAACGTCCTGACTTTC

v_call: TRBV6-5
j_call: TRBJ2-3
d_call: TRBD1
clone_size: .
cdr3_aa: CASSWGRTGIDTQYF
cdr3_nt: TGTGCCAGCAGTTGGGGTAGGACAGGGATAGATACGCAGTATTTT

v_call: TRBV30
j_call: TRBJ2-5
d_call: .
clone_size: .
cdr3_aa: CAWNIRAPWRGGQETQYF
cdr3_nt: TGTGCCTGGAACATAAGAGCCCCTTGGAGGGGAGGCCAAGAGACCCAGTACTTC

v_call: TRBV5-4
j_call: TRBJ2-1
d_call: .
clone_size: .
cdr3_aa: CASSRGASANNEQFF
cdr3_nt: TGTGCCAGCAGCCGTGGGGCTAGCGCCAACAATGAGCAGTTCTTC

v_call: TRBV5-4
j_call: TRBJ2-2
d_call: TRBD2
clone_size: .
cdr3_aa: CASSPSWAGGRTGELFF
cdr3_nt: TGTGCCAGCAGCCCCAGTTGGGCGGGGGGGCGTACCGGGGAGCTGTTTTTT